This T cell receptor beta chain appears in the sequencing data of a study of shared clonotypes between healthy human individuals. A CD45RA-negative memory subset and a CD45RA+ naive subset were separated from the CD4+ cells. Germline loops: CDR1 SGDLS, CDR2 YYNGEE. The CDR3 totals 18 residues. Deletions cut 0 bases from V and 6 bases from J, with 19 bases between. Sequencing used immunoSEQ multiplex PCR; TCRdb keeps in-frame clones, though not all of them. The table lists about 1 million clones, about 70% of them singletons. A note on this clone: Its matching antigen is unknown.

Findings and limits, study-wide: Generally, naive subsets (rather than memory subsets) showed larger estimated richness. The naive CD4 repertoires of a handful of donors were compared, and around 5.1% of clonotypes were shared.

This clonotype was obtained from a man between 18 and 35 years old in good health. Sequencing used memory CD4+ T cells sorted from blood. The subset: CD45RA-negative fraction. The V gene is TRBV9, the J gene TRBJ1-6; D call uncertain. Here the CDR3 DNA reads TGTGCCAGCAGCGTAGACCTACCCCGAGGCGATCGTAATTCACCCCTCCACTTT. Protein sequence: CASSVDLPRGDRNSPLHF. The whole variable domain, filled in from reference TRBV9 and TRBJ1-6, reads DSGVTQTPKHLITATGQRVTLRCSPRSGDLSVYWYQQSLDQGLQFLIQYYNGEERAKGNILERFSAQQFPDLHSELNLSSLELGDSALYFCASSVDLPRGDRNSPLHFGNGTRLTVT.